Sequencing of this TCR beta chain was carried out in a study of identical twins. This clonotype has just a few counts. The cDNA had a unique molecular identifier and a template-switch universal primer site. MiXCR was run by TCRdb on the 5' RACE reads, yielding one entry per CDR3 protein. The data contain about 240,000 distinct CDR3 sequences, about an eighth of them seen just once; the ten biggest clones take up about 4%. The V and J ends lost 6 bases and 0 bases, in that order; junction bases with no gene match: 4. The CDR3 contains 15 residues. This sample also appeared in a second study, on yellow fever vaccine responses in identical twins. That study reports: The authors reported partly convergent, partly personalized vaccine responses in identical twins.

The receptor's source is a woman between 18 and 29 years old in good health. The rearrangement joins TRBV12-3 or TRBV12-4 to TRBJ2-1, with 8 bases lining up with TRBD2. Sequenced sample: memory (CD45RO+) T cells sorted from blood. Here the CDR3 DNA reads TGTGCCAGCAGCACTAGCGGCCGCTCCTACAATGAGCAGTTCTTC. Its protein is CASSTSGRSYNEQFF.